The T cell receptor beta chain under discussion was sequenced for a study of radiotherapy plus CTLA-4 blockade in lung cancer. Germline V gene sequence: CDR1 SSHAT, CDR2 FNYEAQ (reference sequence). The CDR3 covers 13 residues. Focal radiation plus CTLA-4 blockade with ipilimumab was given to patients with chemo-refractory metastatic non-small-cell lung cancer. Study findings and constraints: The authors reported that early blood T cell clone dynamics, with interferon-beta, best predicted response. Subsequent to radiotherapy plus ipilimumab, tumor-derived TCR clones underwent expansion in blood.

Repertoires were generated with immunoSEQ multiplex PCR, while TCRdb's copy carries only in-frame clones and drops some. The sample carries 80,000 to 100,000 clones, about 91% recorded once. Turning to this clone: Its specificity is unknown. The junction shows a germline mismatch at one end, possibly a read error.

The clonotype originates from a human donor with non-small cell lung cancer that progressed on radiotherapy plus ipilimumab. This chain uses TRBV7-7 with TRBJ1-1; the D is unclear. The sample consisted of peripheral blood, taken from a patient treated with radiotherapy plus ipilimumab. CDR3 region: CASSLNGNTEAFF. The CDR3, as DNA: TGTGCTAGCAGCTTAAACGGGAACACTGAAGCTTTCTTT.